The source of this T cell receptor beta chain is a study of read filtering for tumor transcriptome and immune sequencing. Study context: DNase treatment preceded whole-transcriptome library preparation. General study findings and limits: Sorted CD138-negative bone marrow cells were not purified T cells.

This library used roughly 400 ng RNA and molecular barcoded adaptors spanning alpha/delta and beta/gamma chains. TCRdb processed the reads anew with MiXCR; each CDR3 protein has one entry. The data contain approximately 2,500 distinct CDR3 sequences, approximately 65% of them singletons. This clonotype showed up just a few times. Its antigen is as yet unknown. This TCR was recovered from a donor over 35 with multiple myeloma. This table probably holds off-target reads from a library built for another chain. Sequences were obtained from a population of CD138-negative cells sorted from bone marrow.

CDR3 sequence: CSVDSSYNEQFF. CDR3 DNA: TGCAGCGTTGACAGCTCCTACAATGAGCAGTTCTTC. The chain carries TRBV29-1 and TRBJ2-1; unclear D gene. Deletions cut 3 bases from V and 0 bases from J, with 3 bases between. The CDR3 has 12 amino acids. Germline V lookup: CDR1 SQVTM, CDR2 ANQGSEA.